The 27 T cell receptor beta chains below come from one sample, sequenced in a study of blood T cells in healthy people across ages. Combining a sample-barcoded 5' primer with a J-beta primer mix, a second PCR ran for 7 to 11 cycles. TCRdb re-called the 5' RACE reads with MiXCR, one entry per CDR3 protein. Of about a million distinct CDR3 sequences in the sample, around 54% were seen once. Material for sequencing was blood. Receptor source: a woman aged 55-75 years in good health.

This clonotype has just one count. The rearrangement links TRBV27 to TRBJ2-7, with TRBD1 identical over 9 bases. The CDR3 is 15 residues long. V shed 4 bases and J 5 bases; nucleotides not matched to a gene: 9. Germline values: CDR1 MNHEY, CDR2 SMNVEV (reference sequence). The DNA of the CDR3 is TGTGCCAGCAGTTCTCCCGGGACAGGGAATCACGAGCAGTACTTC. It encodes CASSSPGTGNHEQYF.

This chain joins TRBV15 and TRBJ2-1; D not certain. This CDR3 spans 13 amino acids. The ends were cut back, 1 base at V and 8 bases at J, with 9 bases in the middle. Per germline, CDR1 LNHNV and CDR2 YYDKDF (reference sequence). The CDR3 sequence: CATSRAKGYEQFF. The CDR3 DNA reads TGTGCCACCAGCAGAGCTAAAGGCTATGAGCAGTTCTTC.

The chain couples TRBV29-1 to TRBJ2-4; D is uncertain. Germline CDR1 and CDR2: SQVTM and ANQGSEA. V lost 7 bases, J lost 0 bases, and 22 bases lay in between. The CDR3 is 17 amino acids. CDR3 sequence: CSALAETVNLAKNIQYF. CDR3 DNA sequence: TGCAGCGCCCTCGCAGAAACAGTAAACCTAGCCAAAAACATTCAGTACTTC. Based on the CDR3 plus reference TRBV29-1 and TRBJ2-4, the full variable domain is SAVISQKPSRDICQRGTSLTIQCQVDSQVTMMFWYRQQPGQSLTLIATANQGSEATYESGFVIDKFPISRPNLTFSTLTVSNMSPEDSSIYLCSALAETVNLAKNIQYFGAGTRLSVL.

In this sample, this clonotype turned up many times. This rearrangement joins TRBV7-9 to TRBJ2-7; D gene ambiguous. The V gene's germline CDR1 is SEHNR and CDR2 FQNEAQ (reference sequence). The CDR3 has 13 residues. V lost 1 base and J 3 bases, leaving 7 bases between the germline ends. CDR3 sequence (DNA): TGTGCCAGCAGCTTAGTGTCGAGCTACGAGCAGTACTTC. Amino acids: CASSLVSSYEQYF.

This clonotype showed up just a few times. The chain is built from TRBV6-2 or TRBV6-3 and TRBJ2-4; perhaps TRBD2 as D (5 bases). Trimming cost V 5 bases and J 7 bases, with 18 bases left between them. Germline V gives CDR1 MNHEY, CDR2 SVGEGT. This CDR3 has 15 amino acids. The CDR3 DNA follows: TGTGCCAGCAGTCCCCCGGGAAGCGAGATCAACATTCAGTACTTC. It yields the protein CASSPPGSEINIQYF.

The V gene is TRBV4-1, the J gene TRBJ2-2, with TRBD2 identical over 10 bases. This CDR3 is built from 18 residues. The ends lost 0 bases at V and 9 bases at J; junction bases unmatched: 13. In germline, CDR1 is MGHRA, CDR2 YSYEKL. Written as DNA, the CDR3 is TGCGCCAGCAGCCAAGAACTCTCAGCGGGAGGGCTTACTTGGGAGCTGTTTTTT. It is translated as CASSQELSAGGLTWELFF.

This CDR3 is CASSYSKLSGSDPSTDTQYF. The CDR3 region has the DNA TGTGCCAGCAGTTACTCGAAGCTTAGCGGGAGTGACCCTAGCACAGATACGCAGTATTTT. The V and J genes are TRBV6-5 and TRBJ2-3; 9 nucleotides match TRBD2. The V and J ends lost 0 bases and 0 bases, in that order; junction bases with no gene match: 13. CDR3 length: 20 amino acids. Germline V gives CDR1 MNHEY, CDR2 SVGAGI.

A few counts support this clonotype. The chain joins TRBV30 to TRBJ2-7; 10 bases fit TRBD1. CDR1 GTSNPN and CDR2 SVGIG come from the germline V gene (reference sequence). The CDR3 has 13 residues. J gave up 5 bases and V 2 bases, and 3 bases lay outside the gene matches. The CDR3 here is CAWSSGTGDEQYF. The CDR3 nucleotides are TGTGCCTGGAGTTCCGGGACAGGGGACGAGCAGTACTTC.

This chain joins TRBV4-3 and TRBJ2-1, with 9 positions matching TRBD2. The CDR3 totals 15 residues. Germline V gives CDR1 LGHNA, CDR2 YSLEER. V gave up 1 base and J gave up 9 bases; unmatched junction bases: 7. The CDR3 spells CASSQVVLAGTEQFF. CDR3 coding DNA: TGCGCCAGCAGCCAAGTGGTGCTAGCGGGGACTGAGCAGTTCTTC.

The gene calls are TRBV25-1 and TRBJ1-6, with D perhaps TRBD1 (5 bases). Germline CDR1 is MGHDK and CDR2 is SYGVNS. Deletions cut 6 bases from V and 7 bases from J, with 10 bases between. There are 13 residues in the CDR3. The CDR3 DNA is TGTGCCAGCAGGCAGGGTGGGAATTCACCCCTCCACTTT. It is translated as CASRQGGNSPLHF.

The chain employs TRBV27 and TRBJ2-7; D gene unclear. The CDR3 runs to 15 residues. V lost 6 bases and J 3 bases, leaving 18 bases between the germline ends. Germline CDR1 MNHEY, CDR2 SMNVEV (reference sequence). The CDR3 protein is CASSPRREQIYEQYF. The CDR3 DNA follows: TGTGCCAGCAGCCCTCGGCGCGAGCAGATCTACGAGCAGTACTTC.

The chain couples TRBV7-9 to TRBJ2-3; 13 nucleotides align to TRBD2. This CDR3 spans 16 amino acids. With V trimmed by 5 bases and J by 6 bases, 8 bases remained unmatched. Germline CDR1 SEHNR, CDR2 FQNEAQ (reference sequence). The CDR3 is CASSRGGLAGSDTQYF. CDR3 bases: TGTGCCAGCAGCCGCGGGGGACTAGCGGGATCGGATACGCAGTATTTT.

This clonotype was seen only once. This chain links TRBV7-9 with TRBJ1-2; weak D call: TRBD1 (5 bases). Germline-derived CDR1 and CDR2 are SEHNR and FQNEAQ (reference sequence). The CDR3 is 14 residues long. The V gene lost 2 bases and the J gene lost 8 bases, with 15 bases spanning the gap. The CDR3 DNA sequence: TGTGCCAGCAGCTTAATGGGGGGAGCGTTGGGCTACACCTTC. This translates into CASSLMGGALGYTF.

This chain uses TRBV28 with TRBJ2-7, with 7 bases that match TRBD1. The CDR3 loop spans 14 amino acids. The V segment lost 5 bases and the J segment 3 bases; nucleotides outside the gene matches: 7. CDR1 and CDR2 from the germline V gene are MDHEN and SYDVKM. The CDR3: CASSDTGDDYEQYF. The CDR3 region has the DNA TGTGCCAGCAGTGATACAGGGGATGACTACGAGCAGTACTTC.

This sequence joins TRBV5-1 and TRBJ2-1; possibly TRBD1 for D (5 bases). Trimming pared 4 bases from V and 3 bases from J, leaving 11 bases between. CDR1 is SGHRS and CDR2 is YFSETQ in the germline V gene. The CDR3 sequence is 14 residues long. CDR3 in amino acids: CASSATAIYNEQFF. CDR3 sequence (DNA): TGCGCCAGCAGCGCGACAGCGATCTACAATGAGCAGTTCTTC. Full variable domain (remainder filled in from reference TRBV5-1 and TRBJ2-1): KAGVTQTPRYLIKTRGQQVTLSCSPISGHRSVSWYQQTPGQGLQFLFEYFSETQRNKGNFPGRFSGRQFSNSRSEMNVSTLELGDSALYLCASSATAIYNEQFFGPGTRLTVL.

The chain recombines TRBV10-2 with TRBJ2-1; D is unclear. Trimming took off 6 bases at V and 10 bases at J, with 13 bases between the two ends. This CDR3 region has 12 residues. The germline V gene has CDR1 WSHSY and CDR2 SAAADI. CDR3: CASRRLGEEQFF. CDR3 nucleotide sequence: TGCGCCAGCAGGAGACTTGGAGAGGAGCAGTTCTTC.

The chain employs TRBV11-2 and TRBJ1-2; 8 nucleotides align to TRBD1. The germline CDR1 and CDR2 sequences are SGHAT and FQNNGV. This CDR3 contains 15 residues. V dropped 2 bases and J dropped 5; count of bases not matched to a gene: 7. CDR3 DNA: TGTGCCAGCAGCTTAAAAAACAGGGGGAGGTATGGCTACACCTTC. It translates to CASSLKNRGRYGYTF.

The chain recombines TRBV4-3 with TRBJ2-5, with D possibly TRBD1 on 6 matching bases. This CDR3 contains 15 residues. Per the germline V gene, CDR1 is LGHNA and CDR2 is YSLEER. The V and J ends lost 2 bases and 3 bases respectively, with 13 bases between them. CDR3 bases: TGCGCCAGCAGCCAAAATACAGGGTATGAAGAGACCCAGTACTTC. Translated: CASSQNTGYEETQYF.

The chain uses TRBV7-9 and TRBJ2-3; 16 bases agree with TRBD2. The V segment lost 0 bases and the J segment 6 bases; nucleotides outside the gene matches: 3. The CDR3 totals 17 residues. Per the germline V gene, CDR1 is SEHNR and CDR2 is FQNEAQ (reference sequence). The CDR3 loop reads CASSLAGTSGREDTQYF. As DNA, the CDR3 is TGTGCCAGCAGCTTAGCTGGGACTAGCGGGAGGGAGGATACGCAGTATTTT. Complete variable domain (other parts from reference TRBV7-9 and TRBJ2-3): DTGVSQNPRHKITKRGQNVTFRCDPISEHNRLYWYRQTLGQGPEFLTYFQNEAQLEKSRLLSDRFSAERPKGSFSTLEIQRTEQGDSAMYLCASSLAGTSGREDTQYFGPGTRLTVL.

The V gene is TRBV6-5, the J gene TRBJ1-5; D gene ambiguous. The CDR3 is 17 residues long. V lost 0 bases to trimming and J lost 2 bases, with 14 bases between them. Germline lookup yields CDR1 MNHEY and CDR2 SVGAGI. For the CDR3, the DNA is TGTGCCAGCAGTTACTCGAAATGGCCCCGGGGCAATCAGCCCCAGCATTTT. Protein product: CASSYSKWPRGNQPQHF.

This clonotype has only a few counts. This chain links TRBV4-1 with TRBJ2-1, with D perhaps TRBD2 (6 bases). CDR1 is MGHRA and CDR2 is YSYEKL in the germline V gene. V lost 6 bases and J 10 bases, leaving 13 bases between the germline ends. The CDR3 spans 12 residues. The CDR3 protein is CASRSTRNEQFF. For the CDR3, the DNA is TGCGCCAGCAGATCGACTAGGAACGAGCAGTTCTTC.

The genes are TRBV30 and TRBJ2-6, with D perhaps being TRBD1 or TRBD2 (5 bases each). The CDR3 loop spans 17 amino acids. Trimming cost V 1 base and J 1 base, with 14 bases left between them. CDR1 is GTSNPN, CDR2 SVGIG, per germline (reference sequence). CDR3 sequence (DNA): TGTGCCTGGAGTGGGGACCACTTCGCTTCTGGGGCCAACGTCCTGACTTTC. Residues: CAWSGDHFASGANVLTF.

The rearrangement links TRBV6-5 to TRBJ2-3; D not resolved. Deletions cut 2 bases from V and 2 bases from J, with 8 bases between. The CDR3 is 14 amino acids. Germline V gene sequence: CDR1 MNHEY, CDR2 SVGAGI. The CDR3 reads CASSYTGYTDTQYF. The CDR3 DNA is TGTGCCAGCAGTTACACGGGCTACACAGATACGCAGTATTTT.

The sample holds a few counts of this clonotype. The chain joins TRBV28 to TRBJ2-5; D is undetermined. The CDR3 contains 11 residues. Looked up from germline, CDR1 is MDHEN and CDR2 is SYDVKM. The V end lost 10 bases, the J end lost 5 bases, and 11 bases lay between the germline ends. CDR3 DNA: TGTGCCACCGAGTTCGGGGAGACCCAGTACTTC. Its protein product is CATEFGETQYF.

V and J are TRBV20-1 and TRBJ2-2; D is perhaps TRBD1 (6 bases). Germline CDR1 is DFQATT and CDR2 is SNEGSKA (reference sequence). The V gene lost 6 bases and the J gene lost 3 bases, with 11 bases spanning the gap. This CDR3 region has 13 residues. CDR3 coding DNA: TGCAGTGCCCCGAAGGGGGACACCGGGGAGCTGTTTTTT. Translating gives CSAPKGDTGELFF.

This rearrangement joins TRBV6-1 to TRBJ2-1, with a tentative D call TRBD2 (6 bases). Germline CDR1 is MNHNS and CDR2 is SASEGT. Trimming removed 6 bases from V and 7 bases from J, with 28 bases in between. The CDR3 is 18 amino acids. The CDR3 region is CASRSRHSGTVTLNEQFF. The DNA for the CDR3 is TGTGCCAGCAGAAGTCGTCATAGCGGAACTGTTACCTTGAATGAGCAGTTCTTC.

The chain links TRBV12-3 or TRBV12-4 to TRBJ1-4; 8 positions agree with TRBD1. With 3 bases clipped from V and 5 bases from J, the junction kept 5 bases outside the gene matches. The CDR3 loop spans 15 amino acids. The CDR3: CASSFRQGTNEKLFF. The CDR3 DNA reads as TGTGCCAGCAGTTTCCGACAGGGGACGAATGAAAAACTGTTTTTT.